These 13 T cell receptor beta chains were sequenced from one sample in a study of brain T cells in children with intractable seizures (dated by TCRdb to about 2021). This specimen's time point label, interpreted: resected brain tissue, or blood drawn just prior to surgery. The surgery cases that showed the highest brain T cell transcript signatures were chosen for TCR beta chain sequencing of brain tissue, and of blood when it was available. The library relied on the immunoSEQ multiplex PCR assay. TCRdb took this table from immuneACCESS and kept in-frame rearrangements with V and J called. Such tables lack part of the clones; where checked against another copy, unresolved V genes explain under half of the gap, and the rest is unexplained. This sample gives roughly 9,500 clones in total; approximately 69% of them show up just once. Together, the top ten hold roughly 18% of the sample. The sample in question was resected brain tissue, obtained at surgery. The receptors were sampled from a girl aged 2 to 9 with tuberous sclerosis and intractable seizures.

This rearrangement joins TRBV3-1 (or the pseudogene TRBV3-2) to TRBJ2-1; 9 nucleotides line up with TRBD2. Trimming at V came to 3 bases and at J to 0 bases, leaving 12 bases not matched to a gene. The germline gives CDR1 LGHDT, CDR2 YNNKEL (reference sequence). CDR3 length: 19 amino acids. CDR3 coding DNA: TGTGCCAGCAGCCAGTCCAAGTATAGCGGGGGCTTCTCCTACAATGAGCAGTTCTTC. As protein: CASSQSKYSGGFSYNEQFF.

The V and J genes are TRBV7-9 and TRBJ2-3; 10 bases fit TRBD1. There are 16 residues in the CDR3. V lost 2 bases and J lost 6; bases outside the gene matches: 8. Germline CDR1 SEHNR, CDR2 FQNEAQ (reference sequence). CDR3 in amino acids: CASSLRETGGPDTQYF. The CDR3 bases are TGTGCCAGCAGCTTACGCGAGACAGGGGGCCCGGATACGCAGTATTTT.

V gene TRBV6-5 combines with J gene TRBJ2-7, with 7 bases lining up with TRBD1. V dropped 7 bases and J dropped 2; count of bases not matched to a gene: 8. The CDR3 is 14 amino acids. From germline, CDR1 is MNHEY and CDR2 SVGAGI. The CDR3 coding sequence is TGTGCCAGCACCCCAACCGACAGGGCCTACGAGCAGTACGTC. Translated, it gives CASTPTDRAYEQYV.

V is TRBV24-1 and J is TRBJ2-5, with 9 bases fitting TRBD1. The CDR3 spans 17 residues. Germline V gene data show CDR1 as KGHDR and CDR2 as SFDVKD. Unmatched junction bases numbered 12, after V lost 8 bases and J lost 0 bases. This CDR3 is CATTYRGRGIHQETQYF. The CDR3 DNA follows: TGTGCCACCACCTACAGGGGGCGAGGTATCCACCAAGAGACCCAGTACTTC.

The chain has TRBV4-1 and TRBJ2-5; 15 bases align to TRBD2. This CDR3 region has 21 residues. Germline V gene data show CDR1 as MGHRA and CDR2 as YSYEKL. V lost 4 bases and J lost 0; bases outside the gene matches: 15. CDR3 loop: CASSLAVPGLAGGKYQETQYF. The CDR3 coding sequence is TGCGCCAGCAGCCTCGCCGTCCCGGGACTAGCGGGGGGAAAGTACCAAGAGACCCAGTACTTC.

By proportion, this clone is medium-sized. The chain uses TRBV5-4 and TRBJ1-1; 7 bases map to TRBD1. V lost 0 bases to trimming and J lost 1 base; unmatched junction nucleotides: 6. Looked up from germline, CDR1 is SGHNT and CDR2 is YYREEE (reference sequence). This CDR3 region has 16 residues. DNA of the CDR3: TGTGCCAGCAGCTTGGCTCGACAGGGTCGGAACACTGAAGCTTTCTTT. Its protein product is CASSLARQGRNTEAFF.

The rearrangement uses TRBV6-5 and TRBJ2-1; 8 bases match TRBD1. This CDR3 is 15 amino acids long. With V trimmed by 7 bases and J by 4 bases, 9 bases remained unmatched. Germline V gene sequence: CDR1 MNHEY, CDR2 SVGAGI. The CDR3 sequence: CASTLRTGSYNEQFF. In DNA, the CDR3 is TGTGCCAGCACCCTGAGGACAGGGTCTTACAATGAGCAGTTCTTC.

J is TRBJ2-5 and V is TRBV7-9, with D maybe TRBD1 (5 bases). CDR3 size: 13 residues. V was shortened by 4 bases and J by 5 bases, with 11 bases between the two germline ends. The germline V gene encodes CDR1 SEHNR and CDR2 FQNEAQ (reference sequence). The CDR3 loop is CASSSQGKETQYF. The CDR3 bases are TGTGCCAGCAGCTCTCAGGGAAAGGAGACCCAGTACTTC.

This clone was recorded a few times. The gene calls are TRBV5-1 and TRBJ2-2, with a weak D call TRBD1 (5 bases). The CDR3 is made up of 16 amino acids. Trimming stripped 3 bases from V and 5 bases from J, with 17 bases between. Per the germline V gene, CDR1 is SGHRS and CDR2 is YFSETQ. CDR3 sequence (DNA): TGCGCCAGCAGCTCTGGGAAGGGGCTCGTGACCGGGGAGCTGTTTTTT. Translation gives CASSSGKGLVTGELFF.

The chain employs TRBV18 and TRBJ2-7, with D perhaps given as TRBD1 or TRBD2 (6 bases each). Trimming cost V 2 bases and J 7 bases, with 15 bases left between them. The CDR3 is 14 residues long. Germline lookup yields CDR1 KGHSH and CDR2 LQKENI. The CDR3 region has the DNA TGTGCCAGCTCACCATACCCAGGGGCGGGGGAGCAGTACGTC. Encoded protein: CASSPYPGAGEQYV.

By share, this clone ranks as large. The genes are TRBV6-5 and TRBJ1-6; D possibly corresponds to TRBD1 (5 bases). V lost 8 bases and J lost 4, with 12 bases in between. Germline V gives CDR1 MNHEY, CDR2 SVGAGI. CDR3 length equals 14 residues. In DNA form, the CDR3 reads TGTGCCAGCCGGTCGGGGACTTATAATTCACCCCTCCACTTT. Translated, it gives CASRSGTYNSPLHF.

The V and J genes are TRBV18 and TRBJ1-3, with 9 nucleotides matching TRBD1. Germline-derived CDR1 and CDR2 are KGHSH and LQKENI. After removal of 2 bases from V and 2 bases from J, the junction contained 4 bases not matched to a gene. This CDR3 spans 16 amino acids. This CDR3 reads CASSPSQGATGNTIYF. Here the CDR3 DNA reads TGTGCCAGCTCACCATCACAGGGGGCTACTGGAAACACCATATATTTT.

This rearrangement joins TRBV12-3 or TRBV12-4 to TRBJ1-1; the D is unclear. The CDR3 runs 13 residues. The V gene lost 6 bases and the J gene lost 1 base, with 9 bases spanning the gap. The DNA for the CDR3 is TGTGCCAGCAGCCCCGACAAGAACACTGAAGCTTTCTTT. Protein: CASSPDKNTEAFF.